Listed here is a single T cell receptor (beta chain). Its specificity is unknown. This sample was included in a study of T cell responses to AZD1222 COVID-19 vaccine. Overall study context: Pooled in the analysis were second doses at about 4 or about 12 weeks. Points from the study as a whole: The study found vaccine-associated CD4 TCRs spanning spike, dominant at 160-218 and 743-854.

CDR3 length equals 13 residues. Germline V gene sequence: CDR1 LNHDA, CDR2 SQIVND (reference sequence). The germline V and J ends were trimmed by 7 bases and 9 bases, with 16 bases remaining between them. Assay used: immunoSEQ multiplex PCR; TCRdb lists only in-frame clones, some missing. This table has 75,000 to 100,000 clones, approximately 83% appearing once. The sample consisted of peripheral blood, taken on day 0 of AZD1222 vaccination. This chain uses TRBV19 with TRBJ1-5; D perhaps matches TRBD1 (5 bases). This sequence was found in an adult in good health. The CDR3 region has the DNA TGTGCCAGTAAAACAGGTGCGATGGGGCCCCAGCATTTT. Translation: CASKTGAMGPQHF.